This passage covers 24 T cell receptor beta chains from one sample sequenced in a study of cytomegalovirus exposure and HLA in healthy donors. The PCR made use of 60 Vbeta and 13 Jbeta primers. TCRdb keeps only in-frame clones here, not all; method: immunoSEQ multiplex PCR. There are about 96,000 clones in the sample; roughly 74% occur only once, and roughly 14% lies in the top ten. The sequenced sample was PBMCs. The receptors originated from a woman aged 70 to 79 in good health and CMV-seropositive.

This chain connects TRBV28 to TRBJ2-5; the match to TRBD2 covers 14 bases. The CDR3 totals 17 residues. Germline-derived CDR1 and CDR2 are MDHEN and SYDVKM. Trimming took 2 bases from V and 5 from J; bases not matched to a gene: 7. CDR3 sequence: CASSLAGLAGEVETQYF. The DNA of the CDR3 is TGTGCCAGCAGTTTAGCGGGACTAGCGGGAGAGGTTGAGACCCAGTACTTC.

There are a few counts of this clone. The chain carries TRBV19 and TRBJ2-7; D not certain. Germline CDR1 reads LNHDA; CDR2 reads SQIVND (reference sequence). V lost 5 bases and J 6 bases, leaving 17 bases between the germline ends. The CDR3 covers 14 residues. Here the CDR3 DNA reads TGTGCCAGTAGTGTACTCCATTCGAACGTCGAGCAGTACTTC. This sequence encodes CASSVLHSNVEQYF.

The V call is TRBV6-1, the J call TRBJ2-7, with 9 nucleotides matching TRBD1. V gave up 2 bases and J gave up 9 bases; unmatched junction bases: 20. The CDR3 is 18 residues long. From germline, CDR1 is MNHNS and CDR2 SASEGT. CDR3 sequence (DNA): TGTGCCAGCAGTGAAACCGGGACAGGGTTCGGACTAGTCGAACGGCAGTACTTC. Residues: CASSETGTGFGLVERQYF.

This clone was seen more than once but under ten times. The CDR3 bases are TGTGCCAGCAGCCCGAACCACGGTACGCAGTATTTT. This sequence encodes CASSPNHGTQYF. The chain has TRBV7-2 and TRBJ2-3; no firm D call. CDR1 SGHTA and CDR2 FQGNSA come from the germline V gene. The V end was cut by 5 bases, the J end by 8 bases, with 11 bases between. CDR3 length: 12 amino acids.

The chain uses TRBV6-5 and TRBJ1-6, with no clear D. There are 16 residues in the CDR3. CDR1 and CDR2 (germline): MNHEY, SVGAGI. Trimming left V 3 bases short and J 6 bases short, with 15 bases between. The CDR3 nucleotides are TGTGCCAGCAGTTATCAGGAGGCCGTGCCTAATTCACCCCTCCACTTT. Translation gives CASSYQEAVPNSPLHF.

V and J are TRBV9 and TRBJ2-7; possible D gene TRBD2, 6 bases. CDR3 length equals 11 residues. Between the trimmed V and J ends, which lost 5 bases and 6 bases, there was a span of 9 bases. Germline CDR1 reads SGDLS; CDR2 reads YYNGEE. The CDR3 DNA reads TGTGCCAGCAGTCAGGGAGGCGAGCAGTACTTC. This encodes CASSQGGEQYF.

This clone appeared once. The chain is built from TRBV27 and TRBJ2-7; no firm D call. The germline V gene encodes CDR1 MNHEY and CDR2 SMNVEV (reference sequence). V shed 3 bases and J shed 2 bases, with 11 bases lying between them. The CDR3 loop spans 14 amino acids. CDR3 residues: CASSFYDTTYEQYF. The CDR3 coding sequence is TGTGCCAGCAGTTTCTACGACACCACCTACGAGCAGTACTTC.

The chain is built from TRBV6-6 and TRBJ1-1; D is undetermined. Germline V gives CDR1 MNHNY, CDR2 SVGAGI (reference sequence). This CDR3 is built from 11 residues. Between the trimmed V and J ends, which lost 8 bases and 3 bases, there was a span of 7 bases. CDR3 sequence (DNA): TGTGCCAGCTCCCCCGACACTGAAGCTTTCTTT. This sequence encodes CASSPDTEAFF.

The genes are TRBV6-5 and TRBJ2-7; no reliable D call. Trimming took off 6 bases at V and 3 bases at J, with 6 bases between the two ends. CDR3 length: 11 amino acids. The germline gives CDR1 MNHEY, CDR2 SVGAGI. The CDR3: CASRELYEQYF. The CDR3 bases are TGTGCCAGCAGGGAGCTCTACGAGCAGTACTTC.

This clone is a singleton in its sample. The rearrangement links TRBV28 to TRBJ2-5; D might be TRBD1 (6 bases). With 1 base removed from V and 4 bases from J, the gap between germline ends came to 10 bases. Per the germline V gene, CDR1 is MDHEN and CDR2 is SYDVKM. The CDR3 is 14 residues long. DNA of the CDR3: TGTGCCAGCAGTTTATCAGGGGTGCCAGAGACCCAGTACTTC. Protein: CASSLSGVPETQYF.

This clone appeared a single time. The rearrangement uses TRBV11-2 and TRBJ2-7, with 10 nucleotides matching TRBD1. The J segment lost 3 bases and the V segment lost 5 bases, leaving 7 bases of the junction unmatched. Germline assignment: CDR1 SGHAT and CDR2 FQNNGV. The CDR3 has 15 residues. CDR3 sequence reads: CASSPLGTGDYEQYF. The DNA for the CDR3 is TGTGCCAGCAGCCCTCTTGGGACAGGGGACTACGAGCAGTACTTC. Filled out from reference TRBV11-2 and TRBJ2-7, the complete variable domain reads EAGVAQSPRYKIIEKRQSVAFWCNPISGHATLYWYQQILGQGPKLLIQFQNNGVVDDSQLPKDRFSAERLKGVDSTLKIQPAKLEDSAVYLCASSPLGTGDYEQYFGPGTRLTVT.

The gene calls are TRBV10-2 and TRBJ1-3; D remains unclear. The CDR3 consists of 13 residues. V lost 7 bases and J lost 2, with 9 bases in between. Germline V gives CDR1 WSHSY, CDR2 SAAADI. CDR3 sequence reads: CASTGTAGNTIYF. The CDR3 coding sequence is TGCGCCAGCACGGGAACCGCTGGAAACACCATATATTTT.

This clone came up once. The CDR3 protein is CASSVWTSTDTQYF. The CDR3 nucleotides read TGTGCCAGCTCAGTATGGACTAGCACAGATACGCAGTATTTT. The gene calls are TRBV18 and TRBJ2-3; D possibly corresponds to TRBD2 (5 bases). Trimming stripped 5 bases from V and 0 bases from J, with 9 bases between. The CDR3 is made up of 14 amino acids. Germline lookup yields CDR1 KGHSH and CDR2 LQKENI.

This clone appeared a few times. The J gene is TRBJ2-7, the V gene TRBV5-1; weak D call: TRBD1 (5 bases). There are 15 residues in the CDR3. Germline V gene lookup returns CDR1 SGHRS and CDR2 YFSETQ. V gave up 4 bases and J gave up 2 bases, with 16 bases separating them. The CDR3 nucleotides are TGCGCCAGCAGCCTAGGGGCAGGGTATACCTACGAGCAGTACTTC. Protein product: CASSLGAGYTYEQYF.

This chain connects TRBV5-5 to TRBJ2-1, with TRBD2 matching 8 bases. CDR1 SGHKS and CDR2 YYEKEE come from the germline V gene (reference sequence). This CDR3 is built from 16 residues. After removal of 0 bases from V and 9 bases from J, the junction contained 11 bases not matched to a gene. The CDR3 bases are TGTGCCAGCAGCTTGGCCTCGGCGCTAGCGGGCCGTGAGCAGTTCTTC. This encodes CASSLASALAGREQFF.

Here the CDR3 reads CASSYSVGTSSEQYF. As DNA, the CDR3 is TGTGCCAGCAGTTACTCTGTGGGGACTAGTAGCGAGCAGTACTTC. The chain uses TRBV6-5 and TRBJ2-7, with 8 bases matching TRBD2. Germline values: CDR1 MNHEY, CDR2 SVGAGI. This CDR3 contains 15 residues. Trimming at V came to 0 bases and at J to 6 bases, leaving 7 bases not matched to a gene.

The chain uses TRBV28 and TRBJ2-6; 10 positions match TRBD1. CDR3 size: 17 residues. With 3 bases clipped from V and 0 bases from J, the junction kept 2 bases outside the gene matches. CDR1 MDHEN and CDR2 SYDVKM come from the germline V gene. CDR3 amino acids: CASSLTGGPSGANVLTF. The CDR3 DNA sequence: TGTGCCAGCAGTTTGACAGGGGGCCCCTCTGGGGCCAACGTCCTGACTTTC.

The chain joins TRBV7-3 to TRBJ1-1; D is possibly TRBD1 (5 bases). Germline loops: CDR1 SGHTA, CDR2 FQGTGA. V dropped 8 bases and J dropped 5 bases, with 15 bases sitting between them. The CDR3 is 13 residues long. DNA for the CDR3: TGTGCCAGCGCACGGGCTGGGGGGACTGAAGCTTTCTTT. This codes for CASARAGGTEAFF.

This clone was seen a few times. The gene calls are TRBV13 and TRBJ2-3; 9 bases match TRBD2. Germline V CDR1 and CDR2: PRHDT, FYEKMQ (reference sequence). J gave up 2 bases and V 5 bases, and 5 bases lay outside the gene matches. The CDR3 sequence is 15 residues long. The CDR3 here is CASSPGTSFTDTQYF. The CDR3 DNA reads TGTGCCAGCAGCCCTGGGACTAGCTTCACAGATACGCAGTATTTT. The full variable domain, rest sourced from reference TRBV13 and TRBJ2-3, is AAGVIQSPRHLIKEKRETATLKCYPIPRHDTVYWYQQGPGQDPQFLISFYEKMQSDKGSIPDRFSAQQFSDYHSELNMSSLELGDSALYFCASSPGTSFTDTQYFGPGTRLTVL.

The CDR3 DNA sequence: TGTGCCAGCAGTGACTCTGGCGGGGCCCGTCGGGAGCAGTTCTTC. Translating gives CASSDSGGARREQFF. This chain links TRBV6-4 with TRBJ2-1, with a possible D match to TRBD2 (6 bases). This CDR3 region has 15 residues. Germline values: CDR1 MRHNA, CDR2 SNTAGT. Trimming cost V 0 bases and J 10 bases, with 16 bases left between them.

This clone turned up a few times. The rearrangement joins TRBV7-2 to TRBJ1-6; D call uncertain. Germline CDR1 SGHTA, CDR2 FQGNSA. The CDR3 sequence is 13 residues long. Trimming left V 3 bases short and J 10 bases short, with 10 bases between. The CDR3 spells CASSFNENSPLHF. Written as DNA, the CDR3 is TGTGCCAGCAGCTTCAACGAGAACTCACCCCTCCACTTT.

In the case of this clone: Germline is not matched at one junction end, which may reflect a read error. This chain connects TRBV11-1 to TRBJ2-7, with 9 bases lining up with TRBD2. The CDR3 length is 13 residues. The V gene's germline CDR1 is SGHAT and CDR2 FQDESV (reference sequence). As DNA, the CDR3 is TGTGCCAGCAGCGACGGTCGCGGGGGGGCCCCCTCATTC. This gives the protein CASSDGRGGAPSF.

The chain couples TRBV18 to TRBJ1-5; no clear D gene. The V gene's germline CDR1 is KGHSH and CDR2 LQKENI. V lost 1 base and J 0 bases, leaving 10 bases between the germline ends. The CDR3 contains 16 residues. CDR3 residues: CASSPRALDSNQPQHF. The CDR3 region has the DNA TGTGCCAGCTCACCACGGGCATTAGATAGCAATCAGCCCCAGCATTTT.

The rearrangement uses TRBV5-5 and TRBJ2-7; weak D call: TRBD1 (5 bases). The CDR3 extends over 16 amino acids. The germline gives CDR1 SGHKS, CDR2 YYEKEE (reference sequence). V was pared by 0 bases and J by 2 bases, with 15 bases between. CDR3 sequence reads: CASSLVGLGPTYEQYF. The CDR3 nucleotides read TGTGCCAGCAGCTTGGTGGGTCTGGGGCCCACCTACGAGCAGTACTTC.